This T cell receptor beta chain was recovered during a study of response to subunit inactivated influenza vaccine. TCRdb recomputed calls from the RT-PCR reads with MiXCR, one row per CDR3 protein. This sample has 800,000 to 1,000,000 distinct CDR3 sequences; around 20% occur once, and the top ten carry approximately 10%. V was shortened by 0 bases and J by 0 bases, with 11 bases between the two germline ends. The CDR3 loop spans 16 amino acids. Germline V gene data show CDR1 as SGHRS and CDR2 as YFSETQ. Overall study results and limits: Every seasonal influenza vaccination brings in few new T cells, the authors suggested.

This clonotype occurred a few times. Its cognate antigen is unknown. The sample in question was PBMCs from blood, obtained roughly 5 days after vaccination. The rearrangement uses TRBV5-1 and TRBJ2-3; possible D gene TRBD2, 6 bases. The sequence came from a man aged 45-65 years who received an inactivated influenza vaccine. The CDR3 nucleotides read TGCGCCAGCAGCTTGGCCTCTAGCGTCAGCACAGATACGCAGTATTTT. Translated, it gives CASSLASSVSTDTQYF.